This T cell receptor (beta chain) derives from a study of shared clonotypes between healthy human individuals. In the study overall: The study used three CD4 naive, three CD4 memory, two CD8 naive and one CD8 memory plate per donor.

Germline-derived CDR1 and CDR2 are SNHLY and FYNNEI. This CDR3 is built from 14 residues. V shed 8 bases and J shed 0 bases, with 10 bases lying between them. Using immunoSEQ multiplex PCR, the repertoire was profiled, and TCRdb retains in-frame clones only, with some absent. The sample consists of over a million clones, 95% to 97% of them appearing once. Whole-study findings and limits: Relative to their counterparts shared across all four donors, non-shared clonotypes exhibited diminished generation probabilities.

A word on this clone: The antigen remains undetermined.

What was sequenced was naive CD4+ T cells sorted from blood. Indicated subset: CD45RA+ positively selected. The chain recombines TRBV2 with TRBJ1-4; D might be TRBD1 (5 bases). The sequence came from a man aged 25-45 years in good health. CDR3 protein: CASLRQSTNEKLFF. Here the CDR3 DNA reads TGTGCCAGCCTTCGACAGTCAACTAATGAAAAACTGTTTTTT.